This record concerns one T cell receptor (beta chain) sequence. Method: immunoSEQ multiplex PCR; TCRdb's copy keeps in-frame clones and lacks some. The top ten hold roughly 9% of the sample, which has about 180,000 clones, 80% to 90% seen once. The data belong to a study of blood T cell repertoires in COVID-19. Study information: PBMCs, B-cell-depleted T cells, or T cells provided the cDNA or gDNA that made up the material.

This clonotype was obtained from a woman aged 18-29 years who had recovered from COVID-19. The sample comprised PBMCs or T cells enriched from blood (not recorded which).

Here the CDR3 reads CASSFSTGVNEQFF. For the CDR3, the DNA is TGTGCCAGCAGTTTTTCGACAGGGGTCAATGAGCAGTTCTTC. J is TRBJ2-1 and V is TRBV28, with TRBD1 matching 8 bases. J was trimmed by 6 bases and V by 3 bases; bases with no gene match: 4. The germline CDR1 and CDR2 sequences are MDHEN and SYDVKM. The CDR3 consists of 14 residues.